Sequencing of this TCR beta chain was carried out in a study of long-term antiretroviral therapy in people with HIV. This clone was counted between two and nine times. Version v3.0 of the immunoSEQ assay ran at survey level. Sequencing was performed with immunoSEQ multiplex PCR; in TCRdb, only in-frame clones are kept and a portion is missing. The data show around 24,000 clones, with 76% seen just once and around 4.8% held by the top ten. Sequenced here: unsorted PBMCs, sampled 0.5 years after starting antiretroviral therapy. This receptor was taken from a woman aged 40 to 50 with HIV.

The CDR3 is CASSERPTGVPYEQYF. The CDR3 DNA sequence: TGTGCCAGCAGTGAAAGGCCCACGGGGGTCCCCTACGAGCAGTACTTC. The chain has TRBV6-1 and TRBJ2-7; D is perhaps TRBD2 (6 bases). CDR3 size: 16 residues. CDR1 is MNHNS, CDR2 SASEGT, per germline. V dropped 2 bases and J dropped 2 bases, with 16 bases sitting between them.